These 8 T cell receptor beta chains were all obtained from the same sample, sequenced in a study of metastatic and nonmetastatic thyroid tumors. Patients underwent thyroid surgery, and none had received any treatment before it. TCRdb reanalyzed the PCR reads via MiXCR. This table has some 15,000 clones, over 25% appearing once. Sequenced sample: tumor tissue. The receptors were gathered from a male donor with papillary thyroid cancer or a benign thyroid nodule (not recorded which). Some clones in this sample may be carry-over from other donors' samples.

This clone came up a few times. A junction end diverges from the germline sequence, so it may reflect a read error. The V and J genes are TRBV6-5 and TRBJ1-3; D gene unclear. Germline CDR1 MNHEY, CDR2 SVGAGI. This CDR3 contains 11 residues. The CDR3 sequence: CASRYLNTLYF. CDR3 sequence (DNA): TGTGCCAGCAGATACCTAAACACCCTATATTTT.

This clone has a count of ten or more. This sequence joins TRBV10-2 and TRBJ2-7; 11 bases map to TRBD2. V shed 8 bases and J 0 bases; nucleotides not matched to a gene: 3. The CDR3 is 14 residues long. Germline-derived CDR1 and CDR2 are WSHSY and SAAADI. The CDR3 here is CASYTSGGSYEQYF. The CDR3 nucleotides are TGCGCCAGCTATACTAGCGGGGGCTCCTACGAGCAGTACTTC.

This clone was counted many times. The rearrangement uses TRBV11-2 and TRBJ2-2; D is possibly TRBD1 (5 bases). CDR3 length: 13 amino acids. Germline values: CDR1 SGHAT, CDR2 FQNNGV. V lost 4 bases and J lost 6, with 9 bases in between. CDR3 protein: CASSSEGAGELFF. The CDR3 coding sequence is TGTGCCAGCAGCTCGGAAGGGGCCGGGGAGCTGTTTTTT.

The sample holds many counts of this clone. The genes are TRBV12-3 or TRBV12-4 and TRBJ2-5, with D perhaps matching TRBD1 (6 bases). Trimming took 4 bases from V and 5 from J, leaving 14 bases between them. The CDR3 consists of 14 residues. CDR3 sequence: CASSYRDLDETQYF. CDR3 DNA sequence: TGTGCCAGCAGTTACAGGGATCTGGACGAGACCCAGTACTTC.

This clone was seen repeatedly, ten times or more. V and J are TRBV20-1 and TRBJ1-2; 10 nucleotides align to TRBD1. The CDR3 has 13 amino acids. V was clipped by 6 bases and J by 5 bases; unmatched bases: 6. Germline CDR1 reads DFQATT; CDR2 reads SNEGSKA (reference sequence). CDR3 amino acids: CSARTGGDYGYTF. CDR3 coding DNA: TGCAGTGCAAGGACAGGGGGTGATTATGGCTACACCTTC.

The chain has TRBV18 and TRBJ2-7, with 13 bases fitting TRBD2. The CDR3 runs to 20 residues. Germline trimming cut 7 bases from V and 3 bases from J; bases unmatched to any gene: 21. CDR1 is KGHSH, CDR2 LQKENI, per germline. DNA for the CDR3: TGTGCCAGCTTACTGAAAGGGGGGTCGGGACTAGCGGGACCTATCTACGAGCAGTACTTC. Its protein is CASLLKGGSGLAGPIYEQYF.

This clone was counted a few times. The rearrangement uses TRBV6-2 or TRBV6-3 and TRBJ2-6, with D perhaps TRBD2 (5 bases). V was cut by 7 bases and J by 1 base, with 11 bases left in between. The germline gives CDR1 MNHEY, CDR2 SVGEGT. The CDR3 is 15 residues long. CDR3 loop: CASTVRGSGANVLTF. In DNA form, the CDR3 reads TGTGCCAGCACCGTCCGGGGATCTGGGGCCAACGTCCTGACTTTC.

This clone was observed a handful of times. The V and J genes are TRBV28 and TRBJ2-7; the D gene is possibly TRBD2 (5 bases). The CDR3 extends over 14 amino acids. Germline CDR1 and CDR2: MDHEN and SYDVKM. With 4 bases removed from V and 1 base from J, the gap between germline ends came to 11 bases. The CDR3 loop reads CASSWRSWSYEQYF. The CDR3 DNA is TGTGCCAGCAGTTGGAGGTCGTGGTCCTACGAGCAGTACTTC.